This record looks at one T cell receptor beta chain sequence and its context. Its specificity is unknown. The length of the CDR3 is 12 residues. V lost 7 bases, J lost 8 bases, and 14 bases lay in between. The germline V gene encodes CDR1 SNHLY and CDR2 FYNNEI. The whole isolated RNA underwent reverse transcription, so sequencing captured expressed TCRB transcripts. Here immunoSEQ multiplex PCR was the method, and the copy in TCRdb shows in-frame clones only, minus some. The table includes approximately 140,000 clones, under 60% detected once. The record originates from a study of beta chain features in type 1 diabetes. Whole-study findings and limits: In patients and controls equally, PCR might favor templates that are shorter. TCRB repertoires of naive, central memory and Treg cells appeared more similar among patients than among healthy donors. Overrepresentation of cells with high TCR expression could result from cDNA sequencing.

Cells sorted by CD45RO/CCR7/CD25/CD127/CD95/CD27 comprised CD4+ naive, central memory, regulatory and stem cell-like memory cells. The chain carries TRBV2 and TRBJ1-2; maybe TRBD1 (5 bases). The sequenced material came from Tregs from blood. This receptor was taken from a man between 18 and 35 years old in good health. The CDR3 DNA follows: TGTGCCAGCACTCTAGGCCCAGGGGGCTACACCTTC. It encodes CASTLGPGGYTF.